One sample yielded the 22 T cell receptor beta chains listed below, sequenced in a study of T cells after yellow fever vaccination. Each CDR3 protein gets one entry after TCRdb re-called the 5' RACE reads with MiXCR. The sample shows around 310,000 distinct CDR3 sequences, roughly 9.4% of them seen only once. The specimen comprised PBMCs, sampled on the day of the first yellow fever vaccination. The receptors stem from a man in his late teens or twenties who received the YFV17D yellow fever vaccine.

The V gene is TRBV20-1, the J gene TRBJ2-3, with TRBD1 matching 10 bases. This CDR3 spans 14 amino acids. Germline V gives CDR1 DFQATT, CDR2 SNEGSKA (reference sequence). V was clipped by 3 bases and J by 1 base; unmatched bases: 1. As DNA, the CDR3 is TGCAGTGCTAGGGGGACAGGGGGCACAGATACGCAGTATTTT. Translated, it gives CSARGTGGTDTQYF.

This clonotype has more than one count but fewer than ten. The chain recombines TRBV9 with TRBJ2-7; a weak D match, TRBD1 (6 bases). The CDR3 contains 14 residues. The germline CDR1 and CDR2 sequences are SGDLS and YYNGEE. V lost 4 bases to trimming and J lost 6 bases, with 17 bases between them. The CDR3 region is CASSPEGDGGEQYF. The DNA of the CDR3 is TGTGCCAGCAGCCCCGAGGGGGATGGGGGCGAGCAGTACTTC.

The table lists this clonotype with many counts. The V call is TRBV12-3 or TRBV12-4, the J call TRBJ2-1; 8 nucleotides agree with TRBD2. The CDR3 sequence is 17 residues long. V shed 6 bases and J 7 bases; nucleotides not matched to a gene: 17. As DNA, the CDR3 is TGTGCCAGCAGCCCCTCCGGGGTGGCGGGGGGTTATAATGAGCAGTTCTTC. It specifies CASSPSGVAGGYNEQFF.

The genes are TRBV6-1 and TRBJ1-5; 7 bases map to TRBD1. Germline CDR1 is MNHNS and CDR2 is SASEGT. The length of the CDR3 is 15 residues. Trimming removed 6 bases from V and 5 bases from J; junction bases left unmatched: 10. In nucleotides, the CDR3 is TGTGCCAGCAGGGCCCGGGACAGAAACTATCAGCCCCAGCATTTT. The encoded protein is CASRARDRNYQPQHF.

This clonotype appeared many times. CDR3 nucleotides: TGTGCCAGCAGCATTTGGACTAGCGGGTTACGGACCCAGTACTTC. This encodes CASSIWTSGLRTQYF. This chain uses TRBV7-2 with TRBJ2-5; 11 nucleotides line up with TRBD2. CDR3 length: 15 amino acids. Per germline, CDR1 SGHTA and CDR2 FQGNSA. V shed 5 bases, J shed 7 bases, and the junction held 9 bases outside the gene matches.

At least ten counts were recorded for this clonotype. This rearrangement joins TRBV6-1 to TRBJ1-2, with D uncertain. Germline V lookup: CDR1 MNHNS, CDR2 SASEGT. Deletions cut 8 bases from V and 4 bases from J, with 17 bases between. This CDR3 comprises 14 residues. The DNA for the CDR3 is TGTGCCAGCCGCCTCATTACAGCAGTCTATGGCTACACCTTC. Amino acid sequence: CASRLITAVYGYTF.

This clonotype was seen at least ten times. J is TRBJ2-7 and V is TRBV5-1, with TRBD1 identical over 8 bases. Per the germline V gene, CDR1 is SGHRS and CDR2 is YFSETQ. J was trimmed by 2 bases and V by 4 bases; bases with no gene match: 8. This CDR3 contains 15 residues. CDR3 in amino acids: CASSGLTGATYEQYF. The CDR3 DNA sequence: TGCGCCAGCAGCGGCCTGACAGGGGCTACCTACGAGCAGTACTTC. Full variable domain (outside the CDR3, taken from reference TRBV5-1 and TRBJ2-7): KAGVTQTPRYLIKTRGQQVTLSCSPISGHRSVSWYQQTPGQGLQFLFEYFSETQRNKGNFPGRFSGRQFSNSRSEMNVSTLELGDSALYLCASSGLTGATYEQYFGPGTRLTVT.

This clonotype was counted only a few times. The genes are TRBV6-6 and TRBJ1-2; tentatively, D is TRBD1 (6 bases). This CDR3 region has 12 residues. The V and J ends lost 7 bases and 8 bases respectively, with 14 bases between them. Germline V gene data show CDR1 as MNHNY and CDR2 as SVGAGI (reference sequence). Written as DNA, the CDR3 is TGTGCCAGCAACACAGGGCCTGGAGGCTACACCTTC. It codes for CASNTGPGGYTF.

This clonotype was found a few times. The chain recombines TRBV14 with TRBJ1-1; D is undetermined. V shed 4 bases and J shed 7 bases, with 13 bases lying between them. Per germline, CDR1 SGHDN and CDR2 FVKESK. The CDR3 is 13 residues long. CDR3: CASSRRVQSEAFF. Here the CDR3 DNA reads TGTGCCAGCAGCCGAAGGGTCCAAAGTGAAGCTTTCTTT.

This clonotype was observed a few times. The chain uses TRBV7-2 and TRBJ2-3; 11 bases line up with TRBD2. The germline gives CDR1 SGHTA, CDR2 FQGNSA. The CDR3 runs 14 residues. J was trimmed by 12 bases and V by 1 base; bases with no gene match: 6. CDR3 sequence: CASSLVLAGGPQYF. The CDR3 DNA sequence: TGTGCCAGCAGCTTAGTTCTAGCGGGGGGCCCACAGTATTTT.

V and J are TRBV7-2 and TRBJ2-3; TRBD2 matches at 8 bases. Germline CDR1 is SGHTA and CDR2 is FQGNSA. The CDR3 is 16 residues long. V was pared by 1 base and J by 1 base, with 4 bases of the junction left unmatched. In DNA, the CDR3 is TGTGCCAGCAGCTTAGGAAATAGCGGGGGCACAGATACGCAGTATTTT. It yields the protein CASSLGNSGGTDTQYF.

In this sample, this clonotype turned up a few times. The genes are TRBV10-3 and TRBJ1-3; TRBD1 matches 7 bases. CDR3 length: 14 amino acids. CDR1 ENHRY and CDR2 SYGVKD come from the germline V gene. V trimming: 6 bases; J trimming: 0 bases; junction bases outside the gene matches: 2. The CDR3 DNA sequence: TGTGCCATCAGCCGACAGGGCTCTGGAAACACCATATATTTT. It yields the protein CAISRQGSGNTIYF.

This clonotype was observed a few times. V gene TRBV4-1 combines with J gene TRBJ1-1; no clear D gene. CDR1 and CDR2 (germline): MGHRA, YSYEKL. The CDR3 extends over 16 amino acids. V lost 0 bases to trimming and J lost 0 bases, with 11 bases between them. This CDR3 is CASSQDVGRLNTEAFF. In nucleotides, the CDR3 is TGCGCCAGCAGCCAAGATGTCGGCCGATTGAACACTGAAGCTTTCTTT.

This clonotype showed up just a few times. V gene TRBV15 combines with J gene TRBJ2-3; D gene unclear. The CDR3 spans 16 residues. The V gene's germline CDR1 is LNHNV and CDR2 YYDKDF (reference sequence). V was pared by 5 bases and J by 0 bases, with 15 bases between. CDR3 amino acids: CATSGPTLTSTDTQYF. The CDR3 nucleotides are TGTGCCACCAGCGGCCCGACATTAACTAGCACAGATACGCAGTATTTT.

This clonotype came up a few times. This chain connects TRBV5-1 to TRBJ1-5; 7 bases agree with TRBD1. V trimming: 0 bases; J trimming: 4 bases; junction bases outside the gene matches: 4. CDR1 and CDR2 (germline): SGHRS, YFSETQ. The CDR3 covers 15 residues. For the CDR3, the DNA is TGCGCCAGCAGCTTGGACGGGACAGCAAATCAGCCCCAGCATTTT. Translation: CASSLDGTANQPQHF. The full variable domain, its missing parts supplied by reference TRBV5-1 and TRBJ1-5, is KAGVTQTPRYLIKTRGQQVTLSCSPISGHRSVSWYQQTPGQGLQFLFEYFSETQRNKGNFPGRFSGRQFSNSRSEMNVSTLELGDSALYLCASSLDGTANQPQHFGDGTRLSIL.

The chain employs TRBV7-9 and TRBJ2-1, with D hard to call. V was trimmed by 7 bases and J by 2 bases, leaving 9 bases between them. This CDR3 contains 13 residues. The germline CDR1 and CDR2 sequences are SEHNR and FQNEAQ (reference sequence). The CDR3 sequence is CASISPAYNEQFF. The CDR3 DNA follows: TGTGCCAGCATTTCCCCGGCCTACAATGAGCAGTTCTTC.

The V and J genes are TRBV9 and TRBJ2-6; TRBD2 is a possible D gene (5 bases). This CDR3 comprises 15 residues. Germline-derived CDR1 and CDR2 are SGDLS and YYNGEE. The V end was cut by 0 bases, the J end by 6 bases, with 10 bases between. The chain's CDR3 is CASSVAAGPANVLTF. The DNA of the CDR3 is TGTGCCAGCAGCGTAGCGGCGGGTCCGGCCAACGTCCTGACTTTC.

V is TRBV7-9 and J is TRBJ2-5; D uncertain. Trimming stripped 1 base from V and 2 bases from J, with 8 bases between. There are 14 residues in the CDR3. CDR1 SEHNR and CDR2 FQNEAQ come from the germline V gene (reference sequence). As DNA, the CDR3 is TGTGCCAGCAGCTTAGGTGCGACACAAGAGACCCAGTACTTC. It yields the protein CASSLGATQETQYF.

The chain has TRBV6-2 or TRBV6-3 and TRBJ1-1; D call uncertain. V lost 7 bases and J 3 bases, leaving 15 bases between the germline ends. There are 14 residues in the CDR3. Germline CDR1 and CDR2: MNHEY and SVGEGT. The CDR3 DNA sequence: TGTGCCAGCATTGGCCCCGCCGGATACACTGAAGCTTTCTTT. Encoded protein: CASIGPAGYTEAFF.

This clonotype has at least ten counts. The gene calls are TRBV4-1 and TRBJ1-2; 9 nucleotides agree with TRBD1. This CDR3 is 16 amino acids long. Trimming at V came to 3 bases and at J to 7 bases, leaving 12 bases not matched to a gene. Germline loops: CDR1 MGHRA, CDR2 YSYEKL. CDR3: CASSHYLRDRESGYTF. The DNA for the CDR3 is TGCGCCAGCAGCCATTACCTCCGGGACAGGGAAAGTGGCTACACCTTC.

This clonotype was found a few times. V usage is TRBV19 and J usage is TRBJ1-2, with 8 bases matching TRBD1. The V gene's germline CDR1 is LNHDA and CDR2 SQIVND (reference sequence). V shed 6 bases and J 6 bases; nucleotides not matched to a gene: 12. There are 15 residues in the CDR3. The CDR3: CASSSLRTGSDGYTF. The DNA of the CDR3 is TGTGCCAGTAGCAGCCTGCGGACAGGGAGTGATGGCTACACCTTC.

This clonotype has a count of ten or more. This CDR3 is CASSDSWTGWSATNEKLFF. CDR3 nucleotide sequence: TGTGCCAGCAGTGACTCTTGGACAGGGTGGTCCGCAACTAATGAAAAACTGTTTTTT. This chain joins TRBV6-4 and TRBJ1-4; 8 nucleotides align to TRBD1. In germline, CDR1 is MRHNA, CDR2 SNTAGT. The CDR3 loop spans 19 amino acids. The V segment lost 0 bases and the J segment 0 bases; nucleotides outside the gene matches: 9.